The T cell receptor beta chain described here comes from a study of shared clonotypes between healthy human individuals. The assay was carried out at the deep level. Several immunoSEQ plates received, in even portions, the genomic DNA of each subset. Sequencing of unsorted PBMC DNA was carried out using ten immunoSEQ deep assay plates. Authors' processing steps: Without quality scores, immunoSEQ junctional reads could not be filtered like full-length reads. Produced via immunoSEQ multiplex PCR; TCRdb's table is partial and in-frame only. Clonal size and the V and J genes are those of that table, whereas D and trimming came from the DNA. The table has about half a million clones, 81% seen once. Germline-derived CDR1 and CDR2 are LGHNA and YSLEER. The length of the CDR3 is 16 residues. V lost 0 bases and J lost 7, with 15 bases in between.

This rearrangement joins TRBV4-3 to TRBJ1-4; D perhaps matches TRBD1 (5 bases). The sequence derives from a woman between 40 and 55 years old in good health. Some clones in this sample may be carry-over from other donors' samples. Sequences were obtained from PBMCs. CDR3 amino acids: CASSQDWLVRGEKLFF. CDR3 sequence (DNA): TGCGCCAGCAGCCAAGATTGGTTAGTAAGGGGTGAAAAACTGTTTTTT.